The 17 T cell receptor beta chains listed next were all sequenced from one sample in a study of vaccination and CD4 T cells after COVID-19. Treatment defined: approximately 9-day PBMC culture with coronavirus spike peptide pools or control peptides (ViraFEST assay). Cultured CD4+ T cell DNA was sequenced using the Oncomine TCR Beta short-read assay. One entry per CDR3 protein results from TCRdb running MiXCR on the PCR reads. The data show some 15,000 distinct CDR3 sequences, about four fifths seen once. Antigens for these TCRs are unknown. Here the sequenced sample was CD4+ T cells from blood, cultured in vitro, taken after SARS-CoV-2 vaccination. The receptors stem from a human donor who received a COVID-19 vaccine.

The chain couples TRBV6-1 to TRBJ1-1, with D unresolved. The V gene lost 6 bases and the J gene lost 8 bases, with 10 bases spanning the gap. Germline CDR1 is MNHNS and CDR2 is SASEGT. The CDR3 covers 11 residues. Here the CDR3 DNA reads TGTGCCAGCAGCCGCGGCGAGGAAGCTTTCTTT. Translated, it gives CASSRGEEAFF.

The chain has TRBV6-1 and TRBJ1-5; 8 nucleotides align to TRBD1. The CDR3 consists of 16 residues. The germline V gene has CDR1 MNHNS and CDR2 SASEGT. J was trimmed by 0 bases and V by 7 bases; bases with no gene match: 8. In DNA form, the CDR3 reads TGTGCCAGCAACGGACAGGGAGGGTATAGCAATCAGCCCCAGCATTTT. Protein sequence: CASNGQGGYSNQPQHF.

The count of this clonotype is one. CDR3 sequence: CASSLAWGPDYGYTF. The CDR3 nucleotides read TGTGCCAGCAGCTTAGCTTGGGGGCCTGACTATGGCTACACCTTC. The V and J genes are TRBV7-8 and TRBJ1-2; weak D call: TRBD1 (6 bases). This CDR3 spans 15 amino acids. Trimming removed 0 bases from V and 3 bases from J, with 11 bases in between. The V gene's germline CDR1 is SGHVS and CDR2 FQNEAQ.

J is TRBJ2-4 and V is TRBV20-1, with D possibly being TRBD2 (6 bases). The germline gives CDR1 DFQATT, CDR2 SNEGSKA (reference sequence). The CDR3 is made up of 17 amino acids. Trimming removed 0 bases at V and 1 base at J, with 16 bases between. The CDR3, as DNA: TGCAGTGCTAGAGATTGGCGGGGCCTTGTGGCCAAAAACATTCAGTACTTC. It encodes CSARDWRGLVAKNIQYF.

This clonotype has a single count. This chain connects TRBV5-6 to TRBJ2-5; the D call may be TRBD1 or TRBD2 (5 bases each). V was shortened by 1 base and J by 4 bases, with 14 bases between the two germline ends. The CDR3 has 15 residues. Germline V lookup: CDR1 SGHDT, CDR2 YYEEEE. CDR3 DNA: TGTGCCAGCAGCTTGAGAGTGAGAGGGGCAGAGACCCAGTACTTC. Its translation: CASSLRVRGAETQYF.

Sample share makes this clonotype large. This rearrangement joins TRBV20-1 to TRBJ1-2, with 7 bases fitting TRBD1. The CDR3 is made up of 15 amino acids. V shed 3 bases, J shed 8 bases, and the junction held 15 bases outside the gene matches. The V gene's germline CDR1 is DFQATT and CDR2 SNEGSKA (reference sequence). The CDR3 is CSASLGEGAKWGYTF. In DNA, the CDR3 is TGCAGTGCTAGCTTGGGCGAGGGGGCGAAATGGGGCTACACCTTC.

The rearrangement joins TRBV6-1 to TRBJ1-6; TRBD1 is a possible D gene (6 bases). The germline CDR1 and CDR2 sequences are MNHNS and SASEGT. Trimming pared 7 bases from V and 10 bases from J, leaving 14 bases between. The CDR3 is made up of 13 amino acids. The CDR3 DNA reads as TGTGCCAGCAAAGGGAAGGGGGAATCACCCCTCCACTTT. Its translation: CASKGKGESPLHF.

The chain carries TRBV20-1 and TRBJ1-1; no definite D call. V dropped 0 bases and J dropped 3 bases, with 11 bases sitting between them. The germline V gene has CDR1 DFQATT and CDR2 SNEGSKA (reference sequence). The CDR3 covers 14 residues. The CDR3 nucleotides read TGCAGTGCTAGAGAGGGCGGGAAAGACACTGAAGCTTTCTTT. Its translation: CSAREGGKDTEAFF.

This clonotype was seen a few times. The chain joins TRBV3-1 to TRBJ1-2; 8 bases map to TRBD1. The CDR3 has 14 residues. V trimming: 3 bases; J trimming: 8 bases; junction bases outside the gene matches: 8. The V gene's germline CDR1 is LGHDT and CDR2 YNNKEL (reference sequence). As DNA, the CDR3 is TGTGCCAGCAGCCACTTTCAGGGGGCTCGAGGCTACACCTTC. It encodes CASSHFQGARGYTF.

This clonotype was picked up one time. The chain employs TRBV7-3 and TRBJ2-1; 16 nucleotides match TRBD2. With 4 bases clipped from V and 0 bases from J, the junction kept 12 bases outside the gene matches. The CDR3 consists of 21 residues. Germline CDR1 is SGHTA and CDR2 is FQGTGA. CDR3 sequence (DNA): TGTGCCAGCAGCTCCTTACCGGGACTAGCGGGGGGGCCGGGCTCCTACAATGAGCAGTTCTTC. It specifies CASSSLPGLAGGPGSYNEQFF. The full variable domain, in which reference TRBV7-3 and TRBJ2-1 provide the parts outside the CDR3, is GAGVSQTPSNKVTEKGKYVELRCDPISGHTALYWYRQSLGQGPEFLIYFQGTGAADDSGLPNDRFFAVRPEGSVSTLKIQRTERGDSAVYLCASSSLPGLAGGPGSYNEQFFGPGTRLTVL.

In its sample, this clonotype was seen once. This chain links TRBV5-1 with TRBJ2-3, with 8 positions matching TRBD1. J lost 5 bases, V lost 4 bases, and 3 bases had no gene match. CDR1 SGHRS and CDR2 YFSETQ come from the germline V gene. The CDR3 totals 13 residues. CDR3 amino acids: CASSIDRGDTQYF. CDR3 nucleotides: TGCGCCAGCAGCATAGACAGGGGAGATACGCAGTATTTT.

The chain combines TRBV7-2 with TRBJ1-5; the D gene is possibly TRBD1 (5 bases). This CDR3 contains 18 residues. CDR1 is SGHTA, CDR2 FQGNSA, per germline. The ends were cut back, 1 base at V and 0 bases at J, with 16 bases in the middle. The CDR3 DNA reads TGTGCCAGCAGCTTAGTTTGGGGAGGGGCCCATAGCAATCAGCCCCAGCATTTT. It is translated as CASSLVWGGAHSNQPQHF.

Comments on this clonotype: Mismatch with germline at one junction end may stem from a read error. The CDR3 protein is CASSLEGPGTAFF. As DNA, the CDR3 is TGTGCCAGCAGTTTAGAGGGGCCAGGGACAGCTTTCTTT. The J gene is TRBJ1-1, the V gene TRBV7-9, with a weak D call TRBD1 (5 bases). CDR1 is SEHNR and CDR2 is FQNEAQ in the germline V gene (reference sequence). The CDR3 covers 13 residues.

This clonotype appeared a few times. The chain couples TRBV2 to TRBJ2-3; a possible D gene is TRBD1 (6 bases). V was clipped by 3 bases and J by 5 bases, with 21 bases between them. This CDR3 spans 17 amino acids. CDR1 and CDR2 (germline): SNHLY, FYNNEI. The CDR3 spells CASSDRRTAGGLDTQYF. CDR3 nucleotide sequence: TGTGCCAGCAGTGATAGGAGGACAGCTGGGGGATTAGATACGCAGTATTTT.

V and J are TRBV7-2 and TRBJ2-7; TRBD2 might be the D (6 bases). The CDR3 covers 16 residues. Germline assignment: CDR1 SGHTA and CDR2 FQGNSA. The germline V and J ends were trimmed by 0 bases and 2 bases, with 14 bases remaining between them. The CDR3 coding sequence is TGTGCCAGCAGCTTAGCGCGGGACCCCTTAACCTACGAGCAGTACTTC. It translates to CASSLARDPLTYEQYF. The whole variable domain, filled in from reference TRBV7-2 and TRBJ2-7, reads GAGVSQSPSNKVTEKGKDVELRCDPISGHTALYWYRQSLGQGLEFLIYFQGNSAPDKSGLPSDRFSAERTGGSVSTLTIQRTQQEDSAVYLCASSLARDPLTYEQYFGPGTRLTVT.

The CDR3 bases are TGCAGTGCCGACCAACCGGTGAACACTGAAGCTTTCTTT. Translating gives CSADQPVNTEAFF. The V gene is TRBV20-1, the J gene TRBJ1-1, with D uncertain. V was trimmed by 6 bases and J by 0 bases, leaving 11 bases between them. The CDR3 extends over 13 amino acids. From germline, CDR1 is DFQATT and CDR2 SNEGSKA (reference sequence).

This chain links TRBV12-3 or TRBV12-4 with TRBJ2-1; 9 positions match TRBD1. V shed 3 bases and J 7 bases; nucleotides not matched to a gene: 4. CDR3 length: 14 residues. CDR3 region: CASSLGTGLNEQFF. The CDR3 DNA follows: TGTGCCAGCAGTTTGGGGACAGGGCTGAATGAGCAGTTCTTC.